A selection of T cell receptor beta chains follows, all from one sample in a study of CD8+ T cells in alopecia areata. Sequencing was performed with immunoSEQ multiplex PCR; in TCRdb, only in-frame clones are kept and a portion is missing. The sample includes 55,000 to 75,000 clones, roughly 44% of them seen just once. The sample was CD8+ T cells sorted from blood, taken at week 0. The receptors come from a human donor with alopecia areata. CDR3s include the opening cysteine and the closing phenylalanine or tryptophan. A D gene is named only where the DNA matches it firmly. Where a row states a size, it is once, few, many or the class of an expanded clone; other rows omit it.

cdr3_aa | cdr3_nt | clone_size | v_call | d_call | j_call
CASSLADNTEAFF | TGTGCCAGCAGCTTGGCGGATAACACTGAAGCTTTCTTT | - | TRBV5-6 | - | TRBJ1-1
CASGAEQFF | TGTGCCAGCGGGGCTGAGCAGTTCTTC | few | TRBV27 | - | TRBJ2-1
CASSLSGTSIEQYF | TGTGCCAGCTCCTTGTCCGGGACTAGCATCGAGCAGTACTTC | - | TRBV27 | TRBD2 | TRBJ2-7
CASSSYEQYF | TGTGCCAGCAGCTCCTACGAGCAGTACTTC | - | TRBV11-2 | - | TRBJ2-7
CASSLTGVLFYEQYF | TGCGCCAGCAGCTTGACGGGAGTACTTTTCTACGAGCAGTACTTC | once | TRBV5-1 | - | TRBJ2-7
CASRVLGNYEQYF | TGTGCCAGCAGGGTCCTAGGAAACTACGAGCAGTACTTC | - | TRBV27 | - | TRBJ2-7
CASSPGGTGGGETQYF | TGCGCCAGCAGCCCGGGTGGGACAGGGGGAGGAGAGACCCAGTACTTC | - | TRBV4-3 | TRBD1 | TRBJ2-5
CASSQDSTSPSYEQYF | TGTGCCAGCAGCCAAGATTCGACTAGTCCCTCCTACGAGCAGTACTTC | - | TRBV7-2 | - | TRBJ2-7
CATSREGQGALRTEAFF | TGTGCCACCAGCAGAGAAGGACAGGGGGCTCTCAGGACTGAAGCTTTCTTT | - | TRBV15 | TRBD1 | TRBJ1-1
CSVPEPLGNTIYF | TGCAGCGTCCCGGAGCCCCTCGGAAACACCATATATTTT | - | TRBV29-1 | - | TRBJ1-3
CASSADREYGYTF | TGCGCCAGCAGTGCGGACAGGGAGTATGGCTACACCTTC | few | TRBV10-2 | TRBD1 | TRBJ1-2
CASSFRVYQETQYF | TGTGCCAGCAGTTTTAGGGTTTACCAAGAGACCCAGTACTTC | few | TRBV28 | - | TRBJ2-5
CASSVAGSGGETQYF | TGTGCCAGCAGCGTAGCTGGTAGCGGGGGGGAGACCCAGTACTTC | - | TRBV9 | TRBD2 | TRBJ2-5
CSAPSGSHGYTF | TGCAGCGCTCCTTCAGGTAGTCATGGCTACACCTTC | - | TRBV29-1 | - | TRBJ1-2
CSVGGLAGASSYEQYF | TGCAGCGTTGGGGGACTAGCGGGAGCCAGCTCCTACGAGCAGTACTTC | - | TRBV29-1 | TRBD2 | TRBJ2-7
CSAGGGDTQYF | TGCAGCGCCGGCGGGGGCGATACGCAGTATTTT | few | TRBV29-1 | - | TRBJ2-3
CSVEGRDYIEETQYF | TGCAGCGTTGAAGGTCGGGACTACATCGAAGAGACCCAGTACTTC | - | TRBV29-1 | TRBD2 | TRBJ2-5
CASSTGGAVTQYF | TGTGCCAGCAGCACAGGGGGCGCGGTGACCCAGTACTTC | - | TRBV6-1 | TRBD1 | TRBJ2-5
CASLSRTGTGELFF | TGTGCCAGCCTCAGTCGGACAGGGACCGGGGAGCTGTTTTTT | - | TRBV27 | TRBD1 | TRBJ2-2
CASSVFMGTEAFF | TGTGCCAGCAGCGTATTTATGGGGACTGAAGCTTTCTTT | - | TRBV9 | - | TRBJ1-1
CSVEDATGLYEQYF | TGCAGCGTTGAAGACGCAACAGGACTCTACGAGCAGTACTTC | few | TRBV29-1 | - | TRBJ2-7
CASSNSDPMETQYF | TGTGCCAGCTCCAACTCGGATCCTATGGAGACCCAGTACTTC | few | TRBV27 | - | TRBJ2-5
CAIVGATEAFF | TGTGCCATTGTTGGGGCCACTGAAGCTTTCTTT | - | TRBV19 | - | TRBJ1-1
CASSGLAGVDTGELFF | TGTGCCAGCAGTGGACTAGCGGGAGTGGACACCGGGGAGCTGTTTTTT | - | TRBV6-1 | TRBD2 | TRBJ2-2
CASSTSLETQYF | TGTGCCAGCAGCACGTCCCTGGAGACCCAGTACTTC | - | TRBV9 | - | TRBJ2-5
CASSQTRQGDWSDTQYF | TGCGCCAGCAGTCAGACCAGACAGGGAGATTGGTCAGATACGCAGTATTTT | - | TRBV23-1 | TRBD1 | TRBJ2-3
CASSEGGGGPYEQYF | TGTGCCAGCAGCGAGGGGGGCGGGGGACCCTACGAGCAGTACTTC | few | TRBV9 | - | TRBJ2-7
CASSQGQGPPYEQYF | TGTGCCAGCTCACAGGGACAGGGCCCCCCCTACGAGCAGTACTTC | - | TRBV27 | TRBD1 | TRBJ2-7
CAWSPASGTVNEQFF | TGTGCCTGGAGTCCCGCTAGCGGCACCGTAAATGAGCAGTTCTTC | - | TRBV30 | TRBD2 | TRBJ2-1
CAWASGQGGYEQYF | TGTGCCTGGGCCTCTGGGCAGGGCGGTTACGAGCAGTACTTC | few | TRBV30 | - | TRBJ2-7
CASSLFGTESSYEQYF | TGCGCCAGCAGCTTGTTCGGGACCGAGAGCTCCTACGAGCAGTACTTC | - | TRBV5-1 | - | TRBJ2-7
CSAENRETYEQYF | TGCAGCGCAGAAAACAGGGAGACCTACGAGCAGTACTTC | few | TRBV29-1 | - | TRBJ2-7
CASNGNLVDTQYF | TGTGCCAGCAACGGGAACCTTGTGGATACGCAGTATTTT | few | TRBV19 | - | TRBJ2-3
CASSQRDRESSYEQYF | TGCGCCAGCAGCCAACGGGACAGGGAAAGCTCCTACGAGCAGTACTTC | few | TRBV4-3 | TRBD1 | TRBJ2-7
CASSQEDRNGVGELFF | TGCGCCAGCAGCCAAGAGGACAGGAATGGCGTCGGGGAGCTGTTTTTT | - | TRBV5-4 | TRBD1 | TRBJ2-2
CASNTLAEVGELFF | TGTGCCAGTAATACTCTAGCGGAGGTCGGGGAGCTGTTTTTT | medium-sized | TRBV19 | TRBD2 | TRBJ2-2
CASSQVVHREETQYF | TGCGCCAGCAGCCAAGTAGTCCACAGGGAAGAGACCCAGTACTTC | - | TRBV4-1 | - | TRBJ2-5
CASSSQGYQETQYF | TGTGCCAGCAGTTCTCAGGGGTACCAAGAGACCCAGTACTTC | - | TRBV6-5 | - | TRBJ2-5
CAILAAGEQYF | TGTGCCATCCTCGCCGCAGGAGAGCAGTACTTC | - | TRBV2 | - | TRBJ2-7
CSVPDGTGLKETQYF | TGCAGCGTTCCGGACGGCACGGGGCTTAAAGAGACCCAGTACTTC | few | TRBV29-1 | - | TRBJ2-5
CAISEGTTYEQYF | TGTGCCATCAGTGAGGGCACGACCTACGAGCAGTACTTC | - | TRBV10-3 | - | TRBJ2-7
CSVVTVNTGELFF | TGCAGCGTTGTAACAGTAAACACCGGGGAGCTGTTTTTT | - | TRBV29-1 | - | TRBJ2-2
CASSFRAQETQYF | TGTGCCAGCAGTTTCCGGGCCCAAGAGACCCAGTACTTC | - | TRBV6-5 | - | TRBJ2-5
CASSLGTGAYTEAFF | TGTGCCAGCAGCTTAGGGACAGGGGCCTACACTGAAGCTTTCTTT | - | TRBV11-1 | TRBD1 | TRBJ1-1
CASITPSIRAYNEQFF | TGTGCCAGCATCACCCCGAGCATCAGGGCCTACAATGAGCAGTTCTTC | - | TRBV7-9 | - | TRBJ2-1
CASTTGWYVGYTF | TGTGCCAGTACGACAGGGTGGTATGTTGGCTACACCTTC | few | TRBV19 | TRBD1 | TRBJ1-2
CATSTGGSSYEQYF | TGTGCCACTTCGACAGGCGGTAGCTCCTACGAGCAGTACTTC | few | TRBV15 | - | TRBJ2-7
CASSFEYQPQHF | TGTGCCAGCAGCTTCGAATATCAGCCCCAGCATTTT | - | TRBV7-9 | - | TRBJ1-5
CASSLVDRTYSNQPQHF | TGTGCCAGCAGCTTGGTGGACAGAACCTATAGCAATCAGCCCCAGCATTTT | - | TRBV5-8 | - | TRBJ1-5